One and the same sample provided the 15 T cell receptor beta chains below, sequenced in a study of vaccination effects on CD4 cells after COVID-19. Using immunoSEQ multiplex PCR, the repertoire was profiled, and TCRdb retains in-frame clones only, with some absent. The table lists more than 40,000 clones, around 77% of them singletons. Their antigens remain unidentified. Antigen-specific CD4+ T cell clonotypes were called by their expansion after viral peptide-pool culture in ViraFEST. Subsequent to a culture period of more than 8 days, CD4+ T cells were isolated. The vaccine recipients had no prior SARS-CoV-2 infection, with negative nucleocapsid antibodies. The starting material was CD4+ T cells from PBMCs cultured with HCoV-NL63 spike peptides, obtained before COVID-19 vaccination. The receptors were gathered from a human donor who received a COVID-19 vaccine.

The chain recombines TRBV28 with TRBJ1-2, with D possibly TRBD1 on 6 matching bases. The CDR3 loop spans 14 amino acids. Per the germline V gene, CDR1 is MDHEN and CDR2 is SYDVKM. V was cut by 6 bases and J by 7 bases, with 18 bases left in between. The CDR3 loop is CASSELTGIGGYTF. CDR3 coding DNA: TGTGCCAGCAGCGAATTGACAGGAATCGGTGGCTACACCTTC.

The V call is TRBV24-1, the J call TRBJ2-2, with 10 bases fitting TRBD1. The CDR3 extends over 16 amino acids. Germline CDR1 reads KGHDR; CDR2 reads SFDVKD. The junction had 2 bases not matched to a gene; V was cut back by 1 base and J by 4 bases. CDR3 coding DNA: TGTGCCACCAGTGATTTTGGGACAGGGGCCACCGGGGAGCTGTTTTTT. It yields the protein CATSDFGTGATGELFF.

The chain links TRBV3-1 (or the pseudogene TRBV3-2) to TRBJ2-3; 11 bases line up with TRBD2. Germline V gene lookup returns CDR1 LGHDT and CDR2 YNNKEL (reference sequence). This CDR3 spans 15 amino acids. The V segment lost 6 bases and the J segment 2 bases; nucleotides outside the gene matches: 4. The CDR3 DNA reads TGTGCCAGCAGTCTACTAGCGGGGGCCACAGATACGCAGTATTTT. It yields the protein CASSLLAGATDTQYF.

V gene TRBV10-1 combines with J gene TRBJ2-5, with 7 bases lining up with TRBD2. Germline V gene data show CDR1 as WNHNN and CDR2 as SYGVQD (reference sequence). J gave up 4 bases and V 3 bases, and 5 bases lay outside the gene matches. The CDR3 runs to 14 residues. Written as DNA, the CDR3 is TGCGCCAGCAGTGACGGGGGGAGGTTAGAGACCCAGTACTTC. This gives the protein CASSDGGRLETQYF.

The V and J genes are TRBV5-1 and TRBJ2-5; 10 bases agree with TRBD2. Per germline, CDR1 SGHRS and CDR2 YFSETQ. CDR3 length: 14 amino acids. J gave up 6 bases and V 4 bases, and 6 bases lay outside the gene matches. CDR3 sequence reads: CASSEGLAAKTQYF. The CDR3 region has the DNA TGCGCCAGCAGCGAAGGACTAGCGGCCAAGACCCAGTACTTC.

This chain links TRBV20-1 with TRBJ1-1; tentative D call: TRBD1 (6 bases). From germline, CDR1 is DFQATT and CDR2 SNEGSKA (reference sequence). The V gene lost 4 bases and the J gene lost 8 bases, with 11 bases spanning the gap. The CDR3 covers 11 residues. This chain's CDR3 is CSATKGGEAFF. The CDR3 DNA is TGCAGTGCTACAAAAGGGGGGGAAGCTTTCTTT.

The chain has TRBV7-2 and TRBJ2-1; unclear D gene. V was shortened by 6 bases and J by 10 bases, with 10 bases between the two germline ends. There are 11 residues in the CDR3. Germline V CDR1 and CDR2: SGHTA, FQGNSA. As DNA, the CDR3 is TGTGCCAGCAGTATCAAAAGAGAGCAGTTCTTC. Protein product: CASSIKREQFF. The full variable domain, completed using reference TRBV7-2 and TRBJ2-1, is GAGVSQSPSNKVTEKGKDVELRCDPISGHTALYWYRQSLGQGLEFLIYFQGNSAPDKSGLPSDRFSAERTGGSVSTLTIQRTQQEDSAVYLCASSIKREQFFGPGTRLTVL.

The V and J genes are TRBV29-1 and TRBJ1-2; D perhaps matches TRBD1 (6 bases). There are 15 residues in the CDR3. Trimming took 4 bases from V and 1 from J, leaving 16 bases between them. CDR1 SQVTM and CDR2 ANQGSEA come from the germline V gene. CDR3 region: CSVVYLDRLNYGYTF. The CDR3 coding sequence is TGCAGCGTTGTATATCTGGACAGACTTAACTATGGCTACACCTTC.

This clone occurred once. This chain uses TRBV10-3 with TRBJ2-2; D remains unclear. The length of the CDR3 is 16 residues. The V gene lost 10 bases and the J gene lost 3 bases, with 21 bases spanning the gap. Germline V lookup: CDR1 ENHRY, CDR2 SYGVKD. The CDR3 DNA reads TGTGCCACGTCTATGTCCAGCGTCCGGGACACCGGGGAGCTGTTTTTT. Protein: CATSMSSVRDTGELFF.

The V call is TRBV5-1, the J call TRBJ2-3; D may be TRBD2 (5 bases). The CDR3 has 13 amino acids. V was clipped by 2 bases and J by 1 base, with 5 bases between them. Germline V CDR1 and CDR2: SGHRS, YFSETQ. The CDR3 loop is CASSFSGTDTQYF. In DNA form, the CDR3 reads TGCGCCAGCAGCTTTAGCGGCACAGATACGCAGTATTTT.

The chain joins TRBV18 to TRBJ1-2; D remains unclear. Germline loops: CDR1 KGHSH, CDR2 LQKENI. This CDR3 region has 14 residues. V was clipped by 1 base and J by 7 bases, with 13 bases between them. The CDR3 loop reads CASSPQADYGGYTF. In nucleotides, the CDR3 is TGTGCCAGCTCACCACAAGCGGATTATGGTGGCTACACCTTC.

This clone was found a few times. The DNA of the CDR3 is TGCGCCAGCAGTGGGTCGAGGGGAGAGACCCAGTACTTC. Protein product: CASSGSRGETQYF. This chain connects TRBV10-1 to TRBJ2-5, with D perhaps assigned TRBD1 or TRBD2 (5 bases each). The CDR3 loop spans 13 amino acids. Germline CDR1 reads WNHNN; CDR2 reads SYGVQD (reference sequence). With 4 bases removed from V and 4 bases from J, the gap between germline ends came to 10 bases.

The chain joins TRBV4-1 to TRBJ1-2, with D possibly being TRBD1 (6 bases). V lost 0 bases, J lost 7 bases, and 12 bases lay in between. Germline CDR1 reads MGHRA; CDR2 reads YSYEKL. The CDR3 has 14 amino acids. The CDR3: CASSQDQGTLGYTF. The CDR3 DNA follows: TGCGCCAGCAGCCAAGATCAGGGGACCCTTGGCTACACCTTC.

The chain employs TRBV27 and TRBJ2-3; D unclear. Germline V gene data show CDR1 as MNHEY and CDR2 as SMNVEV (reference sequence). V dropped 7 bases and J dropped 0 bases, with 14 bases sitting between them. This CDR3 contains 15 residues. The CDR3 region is CASKLSRTSTDTQYF. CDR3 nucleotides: TGTGCCAGCAAACTCTCCCGAACTAGCACAGATACGCAGTATTTT.

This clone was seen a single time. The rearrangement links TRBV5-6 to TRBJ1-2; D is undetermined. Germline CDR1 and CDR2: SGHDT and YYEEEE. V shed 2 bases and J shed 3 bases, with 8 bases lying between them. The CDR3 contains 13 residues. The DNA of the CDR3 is TGTGCCAGCAGCTTTTACCAAGACTATGGCTACACCTTC. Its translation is CASSFYQDYGYTF.